This T cell receptor beta chain was found in a study of CD8 T cells in ankylosing spondylitis. Construction of TCR beta libraries was performed using quantitative 5'-RACE with molecular barcodes. TCRdb itself ran the 5' RACE reads through MiXCR, one entry per CDR3 protein. The repertoire holds approximately 220,000 distinct CDR3 sequences, with 25% to 30% as singletons. On this clonotype itself: What it recognizes is unknown.

The V end lost 3 bases, the J end lost 6 bases, and 16 bases lay between the germline ends. The CDR3 is 14 amino acids. Germline CDR1 is SGHDT and CDR2 is YYEEEE. General study findings and limits: Certain motif variants had earlier been reported in reactive arthritis synovial fluid and blood. It appeared that ankylosing spondylitis blood was characterized by a TCR beta motif of several highly homologous variants. Disease-linked clones, CD8+, were relatively rare in peripheral blood.

This sequence joins TRBV5-6 and TRBJ2-7; maybe TRBD1 (6 bases). The specimen was blood, either unsorted or a sorted T cell fraction (not recorded which). The sequence was obtained from a male donor with ankylosing spondylitis or in good health (not recorded which). In DNA form, the CDR3 reads TGTGCCAGCAGCTACAGGGCCCGACGGGGCGAGCAGTACTTC. Translating gives CASSYRARRGEQYF.